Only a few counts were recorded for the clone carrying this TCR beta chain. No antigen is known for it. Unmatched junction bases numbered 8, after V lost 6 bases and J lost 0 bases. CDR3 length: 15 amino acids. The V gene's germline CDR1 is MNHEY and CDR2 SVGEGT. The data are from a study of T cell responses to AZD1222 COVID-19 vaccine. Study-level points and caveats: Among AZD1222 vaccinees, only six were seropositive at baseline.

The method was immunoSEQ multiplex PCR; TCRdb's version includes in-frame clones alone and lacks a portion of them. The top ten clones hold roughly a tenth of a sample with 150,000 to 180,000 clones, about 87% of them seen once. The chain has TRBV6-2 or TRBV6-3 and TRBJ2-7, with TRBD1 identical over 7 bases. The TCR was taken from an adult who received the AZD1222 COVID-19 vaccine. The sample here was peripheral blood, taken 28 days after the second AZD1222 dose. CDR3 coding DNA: TGTGCCAGCAGCCTACAACAGGGGTTCTCCTACGAGCAGTACTTC. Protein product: CASSLQQGFSYEQYF.